A single sample gave rise to the 5 T cell receptor beta chains below, sequenced in a study of shared clonotypes between healthy human individuals. Profiled with immunoSEQ multiplex PCR; TCRdb holds only in-frame clones, not every one. Altogether about 770,000 clones are present, around 77% being singletons, with the ten largest covering around 1.7%. Sequencing used memory CD4+ T cells sorted from blood. The subset is: CD45RA-negative fraction. Every receptor here comes from a woman aged 30 to 39 in good health.

V gene TRBV5-6 combines with J gene TRBJ2-7, with D perhaps given as TRBD1 or TRBD2 (6 bases each). V gave up 5 bases and J gave up 4 bases, with 22 bases separating them. Germline assignment: CDR1 SGHDT and CDR2 YYEEEE. This CDR3 comprises 16 residues. DNA of the CDR3: TGTGCCAGCAGATTGTCGCCGGGGGCTCATGGGTACGAGCAGTACTTC. This gives the protein CASRLSPGAHGYEQYF.

The chain couples TRBV7-2 to TRBJ2-7; either TRBD1 or TRBD2 may fit D (6 bases each). Trimming left V 6 bases short and J 6 bases short, with 15 bases between. In germline, CDR1 is SGHTA, CDR2 FQGNSA. This CDR3 region has 13 residues. As DNA, the CDR3 is TGTGCCAGCAGGAAGACAGGAGGGCCCGAGCAGTACTTC. Translation gives CASRKTGGPEQYF.

This clone was detected only a few times. V is TRBV5-6 and J is TRBJ1-4; D is unresolved. CDR1 is SGHDT and CDR2 is YYEEEE in the germline V gene. This CDR3 is 16 amino acids long. The V end was cut by 5 bases, the J end by 1 base, with 15 bases between. The CDR3 nucleotides are TGTGCCAGCAGTTTGTTCTCGGCGCGAACTAATGAAAAACTGTTTTTT. Its protein product is CASSLFSARTNEKLFF.

V is TRBV5-5 and J is TRBJ1-1, with TRBD1 identical over 8 bases. Germline CDR1 SGHKS, CDR2 YYEKEE (reference sequence). CDR3 size: 15 residues. V gave up 4 bases and J gave up 4 bases; unmatched junction bases: 9. CDR3 region: CASSTSTGVGTEAFF. The CDR3 DNA sequence: TGTGCCAGCAGCACCTCGACAGGGGTGGGCACTGAAGCTTTCTTT.

V is TRBV5-1 and J is TRBJ1-3, with D possibly TRBD1 on 5 matching bases. The V end lost 1 base, the J end lost 3 bases, and 8 bases lay between the germline ends. Looked up from germline, CDR1 is SGHRS and CDR2 is YFSETQ. This CDR3 has 14 amino acids. In nucleotides, the CDR3 is TGCGCCAGCAGCTTGAGGGACTATGGAAACACCATATATTTT. Translating it yields CASSLRDYGNTIYF. Full variable domain (outside the CDR3, taken from reference TRBV5-1 and TRBJ1-3): KAGVTQTPRYLIKTRGQQVTLSCSPISGHRSVSWYQQTPGQGLQFLFEYFSETQRNKGNFPGRFSGRQFSNSRSEMNVSTLELGDSALYLCASSLRDYGNTIYFGEGSWLTVV.